This entry describes one T cell receptor (beta chain). Its antigen is still unknown. The source of the sample is a study of shared clonotypes between healthy human individuals. Study-level findings and limits: The four-donor shared clonotypes exceeded non-shared clonotypes in generation probability, with non-shared ones scoring lower. The sampled material consisted only of blood, and tissue repertoires are likely to differ. The study generally estimated greater richness for naive than memory subsets.

Germline CDR1 and CDR2: MNHNS and SASEGT. CDR3 length equals 15 residues. Trimming pared 6 bases from V and 1 base from J, leaving 13 bases between. The repertoire was sequenced with immunoSEQ multiplex PCR; TCRdb's copy has only in-frame clones and lacks some. The sample holds 2.3 million or so clones, just over 90% seen once. The specimen sequenced was naive CD4+ T cells from PBMCs. Subset defined: CD45RA+ positively selected. V gene TRBV6-1 combines with J gene TRBJ2-1; D remains unclear. The receptor was isolated from a man between 18 and 35 years old in good health. Some clones in this sample may be carry-over from other donors' samples. The CDR3 spells CASRFISLSYNEQFF. CDR3 sequence (DNA): TGTGCCAGCAGGTTCATCTCCCTTTCCTACAATGAGCAGTTCTTC.